This TCR beta chain originates from a study of Ad26.COV2.S vaccination and SARS-CoV-2 variants. Background on the study: By the intramuscular route, Ad26.COV2.S was given once, or twice 56 days apart.

The CDR3 covers 14 residues. Germline lookup yields CDR1 SGDLS and CDR2 YYNGEE. The V end lost 0 bases, the J end lost 5 bases, and 11 bases lay between the germline ends. Stated treatment: roughly 20 received Ad26.COV2.S at low or high dose, single or two shots; 5 received placebo; per-sample allocation not given. Sample collection was performed on day 63 after the first vaccine or placebo injection. A Boston donor was an adult aged 18-55 years. The repertoire was sequenced with immunoSEQ multiplex PCR; TCRdb's copy has only in-frame clones and lacks some. The profile covers 300,000 to 400,000 clones, with 86% appearing a single time and roughly 1.9% taken by the ten largest.

The chain recombines TRBV9 with TRBJ2-5; unclear D gene. This sequence originates from a person aged 18-65 years who received the Ad26.COV2.S COVID-19 vaccine or a placebo. Sequenced here: peripheral blood, sampled in a trial of Ad26.COV2.S vaccine versus placebo. CDR3 bases: TGTGCCAGCAGCGTAGGGTTAGTCGGGGAGACCCAGTACTTC. It yields the protein CASSVGLVGETQYF.